This T cell receptor beta chain was sequenced in a study of human T cells and chemical hapten exposure. TCRdb reanalysed the RACE reads using MiXCR and keeps one entry per CDR3 protein. Among 65,000 to 90,000 distinct CDR3 sequences, 6.6% were seen once, and the ten largest hold about 1.5%. The study's findings and limits: Patch test score rose with PT1 expanded TCR count, significant at thresholds 8, 16 and 32, not 4.

This clonotype was seen only a few times. Antigen unknown. Noted time point: patch test 2, 6 weeks after DPC sensitization. Treatment described: therapeutic diphenylcyclopropenone sensitization with weekly scalp DPC. The source was whole blood, collected in connection with sensitization to the hapten diphenylcyclopropenone (DPC). The clonotype comes from a woman under 40 with alopecia areata. Some clones in this sample may be carry-over from other donors' samples.

CDR3 loop: CASSLMGGGAFNPGANVLTF. The CDR3 DNA follows: TGTGCCAGCAGCTTAATGGGCGGGGGGGCCTTCAATCCTGGGGCCAACGTCCTGACTTTC. The genes are TRBV7-3 and TRBJ2-6; 9 nucleotides line up with TRBD2. Trimming at V came to 1 base and at J to 2 bases, leaving 12 bases not matched to a gene. The CDR3 loop spans 20 amino acids. CDR1 is SGHTA, CDR2 FQGTGA, per germline.